The rows below give T cell receptor beta chains drawn from one sample of a study of OX40 agonist ivuxolimab in advanced cancers. Assay: immunoSEQ multiplex PCR; the TCRdb copy retains only in-frame clones and omits some. Counted here are tens of thousands of clones, about 86% occurring once; the ten biggest clones make up roughly 4.2%. Sequences were derived from CD4+ or CD8+ T cells sorted from blood, sampled in a trial of the OX40 agonist ivuxolimab. The receptor source for this set is an adult with an advanced solid tumor such as melanoma, head and neck, liver or kidney cancer. CDR3s include the opening cysteine and the closing phenylalanine or tryptophan. The D gene is left open where the match is weak. Clone size is not always given. Where it is, it says once, few, many or a class for expanded clones.

clone_size j_call d_call v_call cdr3_nt cdr3_aa
- TRBJ2-1 - TRBV7-9 TGTGCCAGCAGCTTAGACTGGGGTGAGCAGTTCTTC CASSLDWGEQFF
- TRBJ1-5 - TRBV4-1 TGCGCCAGCAGCCAAGACGAGGGCCGGGGCAATCAGCCCCAGCATTTT CASSQDEGRGNQPQHF
- TRBJ1-1 - TRBV6-5 TGTGCCAGCAGTTACGGGGGGGGGACTGAAGCTTTCTTT CASSYGGGTEAFF
- TRBJ1-5 - TRBV19 TGTGCCAGTAGTATTACGCGGATCCCCGGGAATCAGCCCCAGCATTTT CASSITRIPGNQPQHF
- TRBJ2-1 - TRBV5-1 TGCGCCAGCAGCTTATTCACGGACCACTACAATGAGCAGTTCTTC CASSLFTDHYNEQFF
- TRBJ1-1 - TRBV2 TGTGCCAGCAGTGAACAGGGACCTGAAGCTTTCTTT CASSEQGPEAFF
- TRBJ1-4 - TRBV5-6 TGTGCCAGCAGAAGGGGCTCAACTAATGAAAAACTGTTTTTT CASRRGSTNEKLFF
- TRBJ2-5 TRBD1 TRBV28 TGTGCCAGCAGTTTAGACAGGGTGGTTGAGACCCAGTACTTC CASSLDRVVETQYF
- TRBJ2-3 TRBD1 TRBV6-6 TGTGCCAGCAGCCGCGACGGACAGGGAGGCACAGATACGCAGTATTTT CASSRDGQGGTDTQYF
- TRBJ1-2 - TRBV10-3 TGTGCCATCAGTGAGGTCAGGCACTATGGCTACACCTTC CAISEVRHYGYTF
- TRBJ2-1 - TRBV11-3 TGTGCCAGCAGCGCCGTGGGGAATGAGCAGTTCTTC CASSAVGNEQFF
- TRBJ2-5 - TRBV7-9 TGTGCCAGCAGCTTAATGCGGAGCCAGGAGACCCAGTACTTC CASSLMRSQETQYF
- TRBJ1-4 - TRBV7-2 TGTGCCAGCAGCCCCGAGGGACCGAGGAATGAAAAACTGTTTTTT CASSPEGPRNEKLFF
- TRBJ1-1 - TRBV19 TGTGCCACTTCTTACCGGGACGGGAACACTGAAGCTTTCTTT CATSYRDGNTEAFF
once TRBJ1-6 - TRBV28 TGTGCCAGTGGGATAGGGTCCCATAATTCACCCCTCCACTTT CASGIGSHNSPLHF
- TRBJ1-2 TRBD1 TRBV28 TGTGCCAGCAGTTTTATCGGGACAGGGGATTATGGCTACACCTTC CASSFIGTGDYGYTF
- TRBJ1-1 - TRBV19 TGTGCCAGTAGTATAGGACAGTTCAACACTGAAGCTTTCTTT CASSIGQFNTEAFF